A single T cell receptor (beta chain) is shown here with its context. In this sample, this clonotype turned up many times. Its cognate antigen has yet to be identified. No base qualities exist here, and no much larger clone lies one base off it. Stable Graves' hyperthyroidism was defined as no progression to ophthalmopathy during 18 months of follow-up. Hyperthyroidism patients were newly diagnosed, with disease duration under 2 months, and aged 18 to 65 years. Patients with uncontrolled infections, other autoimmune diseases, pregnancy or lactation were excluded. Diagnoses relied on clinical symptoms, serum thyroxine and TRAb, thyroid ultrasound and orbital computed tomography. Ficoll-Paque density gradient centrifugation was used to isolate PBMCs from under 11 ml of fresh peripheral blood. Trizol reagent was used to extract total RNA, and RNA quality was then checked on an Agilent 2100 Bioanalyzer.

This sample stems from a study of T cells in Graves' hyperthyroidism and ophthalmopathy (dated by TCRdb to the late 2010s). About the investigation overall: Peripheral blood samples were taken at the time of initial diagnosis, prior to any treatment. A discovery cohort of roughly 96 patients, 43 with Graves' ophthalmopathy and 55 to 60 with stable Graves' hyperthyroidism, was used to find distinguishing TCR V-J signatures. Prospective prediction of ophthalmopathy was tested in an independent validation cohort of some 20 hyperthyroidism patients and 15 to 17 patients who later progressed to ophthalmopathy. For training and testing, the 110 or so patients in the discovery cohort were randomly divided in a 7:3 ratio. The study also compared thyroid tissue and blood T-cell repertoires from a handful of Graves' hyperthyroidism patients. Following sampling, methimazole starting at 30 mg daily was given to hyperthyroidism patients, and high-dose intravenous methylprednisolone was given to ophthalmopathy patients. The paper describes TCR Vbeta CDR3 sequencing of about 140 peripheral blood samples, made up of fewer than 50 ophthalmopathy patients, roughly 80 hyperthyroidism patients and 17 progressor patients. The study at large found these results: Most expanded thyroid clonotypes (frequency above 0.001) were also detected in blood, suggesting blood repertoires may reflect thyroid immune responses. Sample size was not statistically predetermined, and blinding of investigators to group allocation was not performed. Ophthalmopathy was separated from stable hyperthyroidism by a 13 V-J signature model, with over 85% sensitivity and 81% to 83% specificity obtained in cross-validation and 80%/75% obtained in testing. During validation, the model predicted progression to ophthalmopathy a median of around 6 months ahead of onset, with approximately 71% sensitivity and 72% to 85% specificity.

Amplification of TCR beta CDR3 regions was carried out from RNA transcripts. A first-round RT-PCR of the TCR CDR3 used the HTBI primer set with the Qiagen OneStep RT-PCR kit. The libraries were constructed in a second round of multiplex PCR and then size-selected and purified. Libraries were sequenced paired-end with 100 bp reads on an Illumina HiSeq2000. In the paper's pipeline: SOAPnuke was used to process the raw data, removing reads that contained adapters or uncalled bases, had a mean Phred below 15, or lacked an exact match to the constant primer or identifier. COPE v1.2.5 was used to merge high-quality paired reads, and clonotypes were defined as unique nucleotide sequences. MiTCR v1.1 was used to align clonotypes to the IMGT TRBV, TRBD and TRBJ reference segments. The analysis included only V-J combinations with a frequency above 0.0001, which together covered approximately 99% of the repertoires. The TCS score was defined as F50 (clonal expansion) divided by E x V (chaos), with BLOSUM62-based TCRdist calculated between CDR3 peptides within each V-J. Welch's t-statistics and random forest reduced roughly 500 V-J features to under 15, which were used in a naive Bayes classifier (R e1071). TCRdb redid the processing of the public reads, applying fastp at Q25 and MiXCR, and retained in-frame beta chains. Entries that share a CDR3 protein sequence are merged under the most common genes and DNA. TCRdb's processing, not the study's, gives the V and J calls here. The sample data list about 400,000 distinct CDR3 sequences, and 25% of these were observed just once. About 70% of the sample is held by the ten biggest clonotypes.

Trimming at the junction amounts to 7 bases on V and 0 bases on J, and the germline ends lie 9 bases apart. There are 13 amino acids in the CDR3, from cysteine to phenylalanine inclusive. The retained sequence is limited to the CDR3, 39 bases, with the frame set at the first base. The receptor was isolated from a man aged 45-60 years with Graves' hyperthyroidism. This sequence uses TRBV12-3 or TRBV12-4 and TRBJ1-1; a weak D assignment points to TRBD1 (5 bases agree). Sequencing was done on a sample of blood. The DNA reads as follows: TGTGCCAGCAAAGACAGAGTGAACACTGAAGCTTTCTTT. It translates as CASKDRVNTEAFF.